Following are 29 T cell receptor beta chains from one sample sequenced in a study of blood T cell repertoires in COVID-19 (dated by TCRdb to 2020 to 2021). The library was obtained by the immunoSEQ multiplex PCR assay. Not all clones reach the TCRdb copy of this immuneACCESS table, which keeps in-frame sequences only. Checked studies attribute under half of the gap to unresolved V genes and leave the rest unexplained. Recorded for this sample are around 310,000 clones; over 75% of them occurred a single time. Around 13% of the sample is in the top ten clones. Sequences were obtained from peripheral blood. The source of these receptors is a woman in her fifties or sixties with acute or convalescent COVID-19.

In this sample, this clone turned up once. CDR3 sequence: CASSDPRTGANYGYTF. CDR3 in DNA: TGTGCCAGCAGTGACCCGAGGACAGGGGCTAACTATGGCTACACCTTC. The V and J genes are TRBV25-1 and TRBJ1-2; 9 bases fit TRBD1. The V and J ends lost 3 bases and 0 bases, in that order; junction bases with no gene match: 5. The V gene's germline CDR1 is MGHDK and CDR2 SYGVNS. The CDR3 runs 16 residues.

This chain joins TRBV4-2 and TRBJ2-2, with a possible D match to TRBD2 (6 bases). The length of the CDR3 is 15 residues. The ends were cut back, 0 bases at V and 3 bases at J, with 8 bases in the middle. The germline V gene has CDR1 LGHNA and CDR2 YNFKEQ. CDR3 amino acids: CASSQETGDTGELFF. CDR3 nucleotide sequence: TGTGCCAGCAGCCAAGAAACGGGAGACACCGGGGAGCTGTTTTTT.

The chain has TRBV7-2 and TRBJ2-7, with D possibly matching TRBD2 (6 bases). The germline V gene has CDR1 SGHTA and CDR2 FQGNSA. The CDR3 contains 14 residues. The V and J ends lost 1 base and 4 bases respectively, with 11 bases between them. The CDR3 DNA reads TGTGCCAGCAGCTTAGGCGGGAACGGTTACGAGCAGTACTTC. Its protein product is CASSLGGNGYEQYF.

Here the CDR3 reads CASSEKSQGLYEQYF. DNA of the CDR3: TGTGCCAGCAGTGAAAAATCACAGGGCCTCTACGAGCAGTACTTC. The rearrangement joins TRBV2 to TRBJ2-7; D is possibly TRBD1 (6 bases). Germline-derived CDR1 and CDR2 are SNHLY and FYNNEI. Trimming removed 2 bases from V and 3 bases from J, with 14 bases in between. The CDR3 contains 15 residues. Drawing the rest from reference TRBV2 and TRBJ2-7, the complete variable domain is EPEVTQTPSHQVTQMGQEVILRCVPISNHLYFYWYRQILGQKVEFLVSFYNNEISEKSEIFDDQFSVERPDGSNFTLKIRSTKLEDSAMYFCASSEKSQGLYEQYFGPGTRLTVT.

The V call is TRBV28, the J call TRBJ1-1; no reliable D call. Germline loops: CDR1 MDHEN, CDR2 SYDVKM. The V gene lost 1 base and the J gene lost 7 bases, with 7 bases spanning the gap. The CDR3 is made up of 12 amino acids. This CDR3 is CASSLYGYEAFF. CDR3 sequence (DNA): TGTGCCAGCAGTTTATACGGGTATGAAGCTTTCTTT.

The rearrangement links TRBV11-3 to TRBJ2-1; the D gene is possibly TRBD1 (5 bases). Deletions cut 5 bases from V and 5 bases from J, with 13 bases between. Germline V CDR1 and CDR2: SGHNT, YENEEA. This CDR3 comprises 14 residues. The CDR3 reads CASSVFGRDNEQFF. The CDR3 DNA follows: TGTGCCAGCAGCGTGTTCGGCAGGGACAATGAGCAGTTCTTC.

This chain links TRBV18 with TRBJ1-4; the match to TRBD1 covers 8 bases. The ends lost 4 bases at V and 6 bases at J; junction bases unmatched: 7. The CDR3 is made up of 15 amino acids. Germline CDR1 reads KGHSH; CDR2 reads LQKENI. The CDR3 region is CASSLWTGMDEKLFF. CDR3 nucleotides: TGTGCCAGCTCACTTTGGACAGGGATGGATGAAAAACTGTTTTTT.

J is TRBJ1-2 and V is TRBV5-4; D gene ambiguous. Germline V gives CDR1 SGHNT, CDR2 YYREEE (reference sequence). This CDR3 region has 13 residues. V was cut by 0 bases and J by 5 bases, with 8 bases left in between. CDR3: CASSLAGSYGYTF. The CDR3 DNA is TGTGCCAGCAGCTTGGCCGGGTCGTATGGCTACACCTTC. Full variable domain (outside the CDR3, taken from reference TRBV5-4 and TRBJ1-2): ETGVTQSPTHLIKTRGQQVTLRCSSQSGHNTVSWYQQALGQGPQFIFQYYREEENGRGNFPPRFSGLQFPNYSSELNVNALELDDSALYLCASSLAGSYGYTFGSGTRLTVV.

The gene calls are TRBV7-8 and TRBJ2-3; D call uncertain. The CDR3 runs to 16 residues. Germline V gene sequence: CDR1 SGHVS, CDR2 FQNEAQ. Trimming took 1 base from V and 4 from J, leaving 15 bases between them. Here the CDR3 reads CASSLGERSLADTQYF. The CDR3 coding sequence is TGTGCCAGCAGCTTAGGTGAAAGGAGTTTAGCAGATACGCAGTATTTT.

This clone was counted a few times. The rearrangement joins TRBV9 to TRBJ2-2; TRBD2 matches 9 bases. Germline lookup yields CDR1 SGDLS and CDR2 YYNGEE. The V segment lost 0 bases and the J segment 3 bases; nucleotides outside the gene matches: 6. CDR3 length equals 17 residues. The CDR3 spells CASSVVGLAGYTGELFF. DNA of the CDR3: TGTGCCAGCAGCGTAGTTGGGCTAGCGGGGTACACCGGGGAGCTGTTTTTT.

The gene calls are TRBV28 and TRBJ1-5, with TRBD1 identical over 11 bases. The J segment lost 13 bases and the V segment lost 4 bases, leaving 3 bases of the junction unmatched. The CDR3 has 12 amino acids. In germline, CDR1 is MDHEN, CDR2 SYDVKM. CDR3 region: CASSSRDRGQHF. The CDR3, as DNA: TGTGCCAGCAGTTCCCGGGACAGGGGGCAGCATTTT.

The chain is built from TRBV5-4 and TRBJ2-5, with 10 positions matching TRBD1. This CDR3 has 15 residues. Germline lookup yields CDR1 SGHNT and CDR2 YYREEE (reference sequence). Unmatched junction bases numbered 7, after V lost 3 bases and J lost 5 bases. This CDR3 is CASSWGTGESETQYF. Here the CDR3 DNA reads TGTGCCAGCAGCTGGGGGACAGGGGAATCGGAGACCCAGTACTTC. The variable domain in full, completed from reference TRBV5-4 and TRBJ2-5, reads ETGVTQSPTHLIKTRGQQVTLRCSSQSGHNTVSWYQQALGQGPQFIFQYYREEENGRGNFPPRFSGLQFPNYSSELNVNALELDDSALYLCASSWGTGESETQYFGPGTRLLVL.

The V call is TRBV27, the J call TRBJ2-3, with TRBD1 matching over 7 bases. This CDR3 is 15 amino acids long. Trimming cost V 5 bases and J 1 base; bases outside gene matches: 6. Germline V gene sequence: CDR1 MNHEY, CDR2 SMNVEV (reference sequence). This CDR3 reads CASSTSDRGTDTQYF. The CDR3 DNA follows: TGTGCCAGCAGTACTTCCGACAGGGGCACAGATACGCAGTATTTT.

In its sample, this clone was seen once. The gene calls are TRBV7-2 and TRBJ2-1; perhaps TRBD2 as D (5 bases). V gave up 1 base and J gave up 8 bases, with 9 bases separating them. This CDR3 has 13 residues. From germline, CDR1 is SGHTA and CDR2 FQGNSA. CDR3 protein: CASSLVGRDEQFF. The CDR3 DNA is TGTGCCAGCAGCTTAGTAGGGCGGGATGAGCAGTTCTTC.

V and J are TRBV5-8 and TRBJ1-2, with D unresolved. V was pared by 1 base and J by 2 bases, with 6 bases between. The CDR3 extends over 13 amino acids. The germline gives CDR1 SGHTS, CDR2 YDEGEE. The CDR3 DNA follows: TGTGCCAGCAGCTTGAGCACGAACTATGGCTACACCTTC. It is translated as CASSLSTNYGYTF.

The chain combines TRBV30 with TRBJ1-4; no firm D call. Trimming cost V 5 bases and J 4 bases, with 8 bases left between them. Per germline, CDR1 GTSNPN and CDR2 SVGIG (reference sequence). The CDR3 spans 12 residues. The CDR3 nucleotides read TGTGCCTGGGCAGAGGTTAATGAAAAACTGTTTTTT. Translation: CAWAEVNEKLFF. Filled out from reference TRBV30 and TRBJ1-4, the complete variable domain reads SQTIHQWPATLVQPVGSPLSLECTVEGTSNPNLYWYRQAAGRGLQLLFYSVGIGQISSEVPQNLSASRPQDRQFILSSKKLLLSDSGFYLCAWAEVNEKLFFGSGTQLSVL.

This chain links TRBV27 with TRBJ1-2; possible D gene TRBD1, 6 bases. The CDR3 loop spans 16 amino acids. In germline, CDR1 is MNHEY, CDR2 SMNVEV (reference sequence). V dropped 2 bases and J dropped 8 bases, with 21 bases sitting between them. The CDR3 sequence: CASSLEGGVRGGGYTF. CDR3 sequence (DNA): TGTGCCAGCAGTTTAGAGGGGGGGGTCCGTGGTGGAGGCTACACCTTC.

The chain recombines TRBV3-1 (or the pseudogene TRBV3-2) with TRBJ2-3; no clear D. The CDR3 length is 13 residues. Trimming took off 0 bases at V and 4 bases at J, with 5 bases between the two ends. Germline-derived CDR1 and CDR2 are LGHDT and YNNKEL (reference sequence). CDR3 sequence: CASSQDLPDTQYF. The DNA for the CDR3 is TGTGCCAGCAGCCAAGATCTACCAGATACGCAGTATTTT.

The J gene is TRBJ2-2, the V gene TRBV4-1; 12 bases align to TRBD2. The CDR3 spans 16 residues. The ends lost 2 bases at V and 7 bases at J; junction bases unmatched: 5. Germline CDR1 is MGHRA and CDR2 is YSYEKL. CDR3: CASSQTGLAGIGELFF. CDR3 DNA: TGCGCCAGCAGCCAAACAGGACTAGCGGGGATCGGGGAGCTGTTTTTT.

V gene TRBV21-1 combines with J gene TRBJ2-2; no DNA check was done on the table's D call, TRBD1. TRBV21-1 is a recognized pseudogene. CDR3 length: 17 amino acids. The chain's CDR3 is CASSKGQGIKNTGELFF. The CDR3 DNA is TGTGCCAGCAGCAAAGGTCAGGGGATAAAGAACACCGGGGAGCTGTTTTTT.

This chain joins TRBV7-2 and TRBJ1-1; D gene uncertain. CDR3 length: 14 residues. The V and J ends lost 2 bases and 6 bases respectively, with 13 bases between them. The germline CDR1 and CDR2 sequences are SGHTA and FQGNSA. The CDR3 DNA follows: TGTGCCAGCAGCTTAACCGGAGGAGCGGCTGAAGCTTTCTTT. Amino acid sequence: CASSLTGGAAEAFF.

This chain connects TRBV24-1 to TRBJ2-7, with D possibly being TRBD1 (5 bases). Germline V gene lookup returns CDR1 KGHDR and CDR2 SFDVKD. The CDR3 has 11 amino acids. Trimming took 9 bases from V and 4 from J, leaving 9 bases between them. Here the CDR3 DNA reads TGTGCCACCGAGGCAGGGTACGAGCAGTACTTC. It yields the protein CATEAGYEQYF.

This clone appeared once. The chain recombines TRBV2 with TRBJ1-1; possible D gene TRBD1, 5 bases. This CDR3 has 15 amino acids. Trimming left V 4 bases short and J 0 bases short, with 12 bases between. CDR1 is SNHLY, CDR2 FYNNEI, per germline. The CDR3 nucleotides read TGTGCCAGCAGTGCCTCTACGGGGGTGAACACTGAAGCTTTCTTT. Translating gives CASSASTGVNTEAFF.

This clone is a singleton in its sample. The chain employs TRBV7-6 and TRBJ1-4; 9 bases are a match to TRBD1. Looked up from germline, CDR1 is SGHVS and CDR2 is FNYEAQ. V trimming: 5 bases; J trimming: 4 bases; junction bases outside the gene matches: 8. This CDR3 region has 16 residues. The CDR3 sequence: CASSPFGQGINEKLFF. The CDR3 DNA is TGTGCCAGCAGCCCATTTGGACAGGGGATTAATGAAAAACTGTTTTTT. The whole variable domain, filled in from reference TRBV7-6 and TRBJ1-4, reads GAGVSQSPRYKVTKRGQDVALRCDPISGHVSLYWYRQALGQGPEFLTYFNYEAQQDKSGLPNDRFSAERPEGSISTLTIQRTEQRDSAMYRCASSPFGQGINEKLFFGSGTQLSVL.

The chain carries TRBV9 and TRBJ1-4; TRBD1 matches at 11 bases. The CDR3 consists of 15 residues. The ends lost 4 bases at V and 11 bases at J; junction bases unmatched: 10. CDR1 and CDR2 from the germline V gene are SGDLS and YYNGEE. CDR3 sequence (DNA): TGTGCCAGCAGCCCAGCCGGGACAGGGGGTTTGAAACTGTTTTTT. Translating it yields CASSPAGTGGLKLFF.

The chain couples TRBV6-2 or TRBV6-3 to TRBJ1-5; 9 nucleotides agree with TRBD1. After removal of 2 bases from V and 0 bases from J, the junction contained 11 bases not matched to a gene. The CDR3 has 19 amino acids. Per the germline V gene, CDR1 is MNHEY and CDR2 is SVGEGT. The CDR3 spells CASSYTRRDRAYSNQPQHF. CDR3 nucleotide sequence: TGTGCCAGCAGTTACACCCGACGGGACAGGGCGTATAGCAATCAGCCCCAGCATTTT.

V gene TRBV11-2 combines with J gene TRBJ2-2, with D maybe TRBD2 (5 bases). This CDR3 region has 17 residues. The germline gives CDR1 SGHAT, CDR2 FQNNGV. V was clipped by 3 bases and J by 5 bases, with 19 bases between them. CDR3 nucleotide sequence: TGTGCCAGCAGCTTTGGCCTAGCTCCCGGCGGGACCGGGGAGCTGTTTTTT. It translates to CASSFGLAPGGTGELFF.

Regarding this clone: The same CDR3 also results from other DNA sequences found in this sample. The gene calls are TRBV18 and TRBJ2-7, with a possible D match to TRBD2 (5 bases). Germline V gives CDR1 KGHSH, CDR2 LQKENI. The CDR3 is 11 amino acids. Trimming stripped 2 bases from V and 6 bases from J, with 5 bases between. The CDR3 loop is CASSPGGEQYF. CDR3 coding DNA: TGTGCCAGCTCACCAGGAGGCGAGCAGTACTTC.

The CDR3 region is CASSSDSSSGNTIYF. The DNA of the CDR3 is TGTGCCAGCAGCTCCGACAGTAGCTCTGGAAACACCATATATTTT. This chain connects TRBV7-6 to TRBJ1-3, with D perhaps TRBD1 (5 bases). The CDR3 is made up of 15 amino acids. V was pared by 4 bases and J by 0 bases, with 10 bases between. From germline, CDR1 is SGHVS and CDR2 FNYEAQ.